Following are 18 T cell receptor beta chains from one sample sequenced in a study of regulatory T cells in long-lasting Graves disease. Time point noted: newly diagnosed GD, antithyroid drugs for less than 3 months. Following extraction of RNA from PBMCs, that RNA was used to make the TCR library. To make TCR beta libraries, researchers used iRepertoire HTBI primers and Arm-PCR of CDR3 regions. MiXCR, applied by TCRdb to the multiplex PCR reads, yields one record per CDR3 protein. The sample shows hundreds of thousands of distinct CDR3 sequences, about 16% of them seen only once. This sample was shared with a second study, whose subject was T cells in Graves' hyperthyroidism and ophthalmopathy.

Source: peripheral blood mononuclear cells (PBMCs), taken at new diagnosis, from a patient treated with antithyroid drugs. These receptors all come from a woman between 40 and 65 years old with Graves disease.

The chain has TRBV11-3 and TRBJ2-1; 11 bases fit TRBD2. In germline, CDR1 is SGHNT, CDR2 YENEEA. The CDR3 runs to 19 residues. Losses at the gene ends were 4 bases for V and 0 bases for J; bases not matched to a gene: 11. The CDR3 coding sequence is TGTGCCAGCAGCTCCCAGAGAGGGACTAGCGGAAGCTCCTACAATGAGCAGTTCTTC. Protein product: CASSSQRGTSGSSYNEQFF.

This clonotype was detected only once. The rearrangement joins TRBV20-1 to TRBJ2-7, with D possibly matching TRBD1 (6 bases). This CDR3 comprises 11 residues. Per the germline V gene, CDR1 is DFQATT and CDR2 is SNEGSKA (reference sequence). V was cut by 5 bases and J by 4 bases, with 9 bases left in between. The CDR3 DNA is TGCAGTGCTTGGGACACTTACGAGCAGTACTTC. Its translation is CSAWDTYEQYF.

The V call is TRBV6-1, the J call TRBJ2-7; 8 bases fit TRBD1. V lost 4 bases to trimming and J lost 2 bases; unmatched junction nucleotides: 4. This CDR3 contains 14 residues. Germline assignment: CDR1 MNHNS and CDR2 SASEGT. The CDR3 protein is CASSGAGGTYEQYF. CDR3 bases: TGTGCCAGCAGTGGCGCAGGGGGCACCTACGAGCAGTACTTC.

As for this clonotype: A much more abundant neighbour one base away suggests this may be a read error. The chain uses TRBV18 and TRBJ1-1; D is perhaps TRBD1 (5 bases). In germline, CDR1 is KGHSH, CDR2 LQKENI. The CDR3 has 15 amino acids. This CDR3 reads CASSPGEGVNNEAFF. The DNA of the CDR3 is TGTGCCAGCTCACCGGGGGAGGGAGTGAACAATGAAGCTTTCTTT.

This clonotype has a count of ten or more. This chain connects TRBV12-3 or TRBV12-4 to TRBJ2-7, with D possibly being TRBD1 (5 bases). V lost 4 bases and J 6 bases, leaving 10 bases between the germline ends. The CDR3 has 12 residues. The CDR3 is CASSYYRSEQYF. In DNA form, the CDR3 reads TGTGCCAGCAGTTATTACAGGAGCGAGCAGTACTTC.

The table lists this clonotype with many counts. The rearrangement joins TRBV20-1 to TRBJ2-7, with TRBD1 matching over 8 bases. This CDR3 has 14 amino acids. Per germline, CDR1 DFQATT and CDR2 SNEGSKA (reference sequence). With 0 bases clipped from V and 3 bases from J, the junction kept 4 bases outside the gene matches. CDR3 sequence: CSARDDTGGYEQYF. CDR3 DNA sequence: TGCAGTGCTAGAGATGACACAGGGGGCTACGAGCAGTACTTC.

This clonotype has a count of ten or more. The CDR3, as DNA: TGTGCCAGCAGTTTAATGGGTAGCAACGAGCAGTACTTC. This translates into CASSLMGSNEQYF. The chain joins TRBV12-3 or TRBV12-4 to TRBJ2-7; no reliable D call. V lost 2 bases and J lost 5, with 10 bases in between. The CDR3 has 13 residues.

Many counts were recorded for this clonotype. The genes are TRBV5-1 and TRBJ2-3; 8 bases map to TRBD1. V gave up 4 bases and J gave up 2 bases; unmatched junction bases: 6. Germline V lookup: CDR1 SGHRS, CDR2 YFSETQ. This CDR3 has 15 residues. The CDR3, as DNA: TGCGCCAGCAGCCAGGACAGGGTCTACACAGATACGCAGTATTTT. Amino acids: CASSQDRVYTDTQYF. The full variable domain, rest sourced from reference TRBV5-1 and TRBJ2-3, is KAGVTQTPRYLIKTRGQQVTLSCSPISGHRSVSWYQQTPGQGLQFLFEYFSETQRNKGNFPGRFSGRQFSNSRSEMNVSTLELGDSALYLCASSQDRVYTDTQYFGPGTRLTVL.

This clonotype showed up just once. Here the CDR3 DNA reads TGTGCCAGCAGCCAAGGTGTCTGGGAGACCCAGTACTTC. It yields the protein CASSQGVWETQYF. V is TRBV3-1 and J is TRBJ2-5; D unresolved. Per the germline V gene, CDR1 is LGHDT and CDR2 is YNNKEL (reference sequence). Trimming took off 1 base at V and 5 bases at J, with 8 bases between the two ends. CDR3 length equals 13 residues.

V and J are TRBV7-9 and TRBJ2-3; 14 bases map to TRBD2. CDR3 length equals 18 residues. Unmatched junction bases numbered 11, after V lost 4 bases and J lost 5 bases. Germline loops: CDR1 SEHNR, CDR2 FQNEAQ (reference sequence). CDR3 bases: TGTGCCAGCAGCTCGAACCCGGGACTAGCGGGGGATGGAGATACGCAGTATTTT. Its protein is CASSSNPGLAGDGDTQYF.

The chain couples TRBV29-1 to TRBJ1-1; possible D gene TRBD1, 5 bases. Germline V gene data show CDR1 as SQVTM and CDR2 as ANQGSEA. The CDR3 covers 11 residues. V gave up 6 bases and J gave up 8 bases, with 13 bases separating them. CDR3 loop: CSVDVYREAFF. The CDR3 nucleotides are TGCAGCGTAGATGTATACAGGGAAGCTTTCTTT. The full variable domain, rest sourced from reference TRBV29-1 and TRBJ1-1, is SAVISQKPSRDICQRGTSLTIQCQVDSQVTMMFWYRQQPGQSLTLIATANQGSEATYESGFVIDKFPISRPNLTFSTLTVSNMSPEDSSIYLCSVDVYREAFFGQGTRLTVV.

Ten or more counts support this clonotype. The V and J genes are TRBV6-5 and TRBJ1-1; the D gene is possibly TRBD1 (5 bases). The V gene lost 2 bases and the J gene lost 3 bases, with 10 bases spanning the gap. In germline, CDR1 is MNHEY, CDR2 SVGAGI. This CDR3 is built from 14 residues. This CDR3 reads CASSYGSGHTEAFF. The CDR3 DNA is TGTGCCAGCAGTTACGGGTCAGGGCACACTGAAGCTTTCTTT.

This clonotype appeared many times. The gene calls are TRBV2 and TRBJ1-6, with D tentatively TRBD1 (5 bases). Germline V gene lookup returns CDR1 SNHLY and CDR2 FYNNEI. CDR3 length: 14 residues. Trimming shortened V by 3 bases and J by 8 bases, and 11 bases separated the two germline ends. The CDR3 loop is CASSEGPQYSPLHF. CDR3 nucleotides: TGTGCCAGCAGTGAGGGGCCCCAATATTCACCCCTCCACTTT.

About this clonotype: A read error may produce the germline difference seen at one junction end. The chain uses TRBV11-3 and TRBJ1-1; a possible D gene is TRBD1 (5 bases). The CDR3 length is 13 residues. Germline V gives CDR1 SGHNT, CDR2 YENEEA. CDR3 sequence: CAGSYSRVPWAFF. CDR3 in DNA: TGTGCCGGCAGCTATAGCAGGGTACCCTGGGCTTTCTTT. Supplemented by reference TRBV11-3 and TRBJ1-1, the full variable domain reads EAGVVQSPRYKIIEKKQPVAFWCNPISGHNTLYWYLQNLGQGPELLIRYENEEAVDDSQLPKDRFSAERLKGVDSTLKIQPAELGDSAVYLCAGSYSRVPWAFFGQGTRLTVV.

There are a few counts of this clonotype. The chain employs TRBV6-1 and TRBJ1-3; tentative D call: TRBD1 (5 bases). The germline gives CDR1 MNHNS, CDR2 SASEGT. The CDR3 runs to 19 residues. V was clipped by 5 bases and J by 0 bases, with 23 bases between them. The CDR3 sequence: CASSPVGEFLLSSGNTIYF. CDR3 nucleotide sequence: TGTGCCAGCAGTCCCGTGGGGGAGTTCCTACTAAGCTCTGGAAACACCATATATTTT.

This clonotype was detected a few times. The CDR3 sequence: CSVARGMETQYF. Written as DNA, the CDR3 is TGCAGCGTTGCCAGGGGCATGGAGACCCAGTACTTC. This rearrangement joins TRBV29-1 to TRBJ2-5; weak D call: TRBD1 (6 bases). The CDR3 is 12 amino acids. Germline V gene data show CDR1 as SQVTM and CDR2 as ANQGSEA. Trimming took off 4 bases at V and 5 bases at J, with 11 bases between the two ends.

This clonotype has ten or more counts. J is TRBJ1-1 and V is TRBV29-1; 10 nucleotides align to TRBD1. V was clipped by 3 bases and J by 11 bases; unmatched bases: 6. Germline assignment: CDR1 SQVTM and CDR2 ANQGSEA. This CDR3 is built from 12 residues. The CDR3, as DNA: TGCAGCGTTGATCCGGGACAGGGGCAGGCTTTCTTT. This gives the protein CSVDPGQGQAFF.

J is TRBJ2-5 and V is TRBV7-9, with TRBD1 as a possible D gene (6 bases). This CDR3 has 10 amino acids. CDR1 and CDR2 (germline): SEHNR, FQNEAQ (reference sequence). CDR3 sequence: CATRGETQYF. The CDR3 DNA is TGTGCAACTAGGGGGGAGACCCAGTACTTC.